This entry features one T cell receptor (beta chain) sequence. Its matching antigen is unknown. This sample includes further DNA sequences coding for the same CDR3. This sample is part of a study of shared clonotypes between healthy human individuals. Sequenced by immunoSEQ multiplex PCR; TCRdb stores in-frame clones only, minus some. This table holds fewer than 1.8 million clones, approximately 98.5% found once. Regarding the study as a whole: Rarefaction analysis demonstrated incomplete sorted-subset sequencing notwithstanding large depth.

Germline V gene sequence: CDR1 MDHEN, CDR2 SYDVKM. The CDR3 runs to 13 residues. Trimming shortened V by 6 bases and J by 6 bases, and 14 bases separated the two germline ends. V usage is TRBV28 and J usage is TRBJ1-1; D perhaps matches TRBD1 (5 bases). The source of this sequence is a man aged 25-40 years in good health. The sample consisted of naive CD4+ T cells sorted from blood. The subset is: CD45RA+ positively selected. In DNA form, the CDR3 reads TGTGCCAGCAGCCCACCTGGGGCGGCTGAAGCTTTCTTT. Its translation: CASSPPGAAEAFF.